This T cell receptor beta chain was obtained from a study of T-cell memory formation after mild COVID-19. On the study more broadly: Across donors, TCR clusters were largely donor specific.

Trimming shortened V by 4 bases and J by 4 bases, and 16 bases separated the two germline ends. This CDR3 spans 15 amino acids. TCRdb processed the 5' RACE reads anew with MiXCR; each CDR3 protein has one entry. The sample lists about 250,000 distinct CDR3 sequences, about 17% seen once, with around 3.4% in the top ten. As for this clonotype: Its matching antigen is unknown.

Study findings and constraints: The CD4+ clones that contracted clustered mainly within CM and EM, and the CD8+ clones concentrated in EMRA. Nothing showed for sure that second-wave clones peaking on day 37 were SARS-CoV-2 specific.

Material: PBMCs or a T cell subset sorted from them (not recorded which). V is TRBV12-3 or TRBV12-4 and J is TRBJ1-1, with a weak D call TRBD1 (5 bases). This clonotype was sampled from a young man who had mild COVID-19 (a few samples of this study predate the infection). Cell type and time point are not known. The CDR3 region has the DNA TGTGCCAGCAGTTCATCGACCCGAGGGACCACTGAAGCTTTCTTT. Its translation: CASSSSTRGTTEAFF.